This is a list of T cell receptor beta chains from one sample in a study of response to subunit inactivated influenza vaccine. In TCRdb, the RT-PCR reads were re-called with MiXCR into one record per CDR3 protein. The data contain fewer than 350,000 distinct CDR3 sequences, about a fifth of them singletons. The specimen comprised PBMCs from blood, sampled around 22 months after vaccination. These TCRs come from a man aged 45 to 70 who received an inactivated influenza vaccine. The CDR3 runs from the conserved cysteine through the conserved F or W. The order of the fields is J gene, V gene, CDR3 protein.

J: TRBJ1-5; V: TRBV4-2; CDR3: CASSQERTQHQPQHF
J: TRBJ1-4; V: TRBV4-1; CDR3: CASSQGYRTGRTTNEKLFF
J: TRBJ1-1; V: TRBV29-1; CDR3: CSVGVGGGSTEAFF
J: TRBJ2-3; V: TRBV29-1; CDR3: CSVDRGTDTQYF
J: TRBJ2-1; V: TRBV24-1; CDR3: CATSDSLYNEQFF
J: TRBJ2-5; V: TRBV10-3; CDR3: CAIREGQKQETQYF
J: TRBJ2-7; V: TRBV7-2; CDR3: CASSLSRTGSYEQYF
J: TRBJ2-2; V: TRBV5-6; CDR3: CASSLGTKNTGELFF
J: TRBJ2-2; V: TRBV12-3/TRBV12-4; CDR3: CASSAPPESGEFF
J: TRBJ1-3; V: TRBV15; CDR3: CATSRAQRVMRNTIYF
J: TRBJ1-1; V: TRBV5-8; CDR3: CASSLYLNSVNTEAFF
J: TRBJ1-6; V: TRBV5-1; CDR3: CASSVRGGYSPLHF
J: TRBJ1-5; V: TRBV20-1; CDR3: CSASRTGGGNQPQHF
J: TRBJ2-3; V: TRBV25-1; CDR3: CASSEYGDGTDTQYF
J: TRBJ1-5; V: TRBV6-1; CDR3: CASSTSGDQPQHF
J: TRBJ2-5; V: TRBV18; CDR3: CASSPNAGTGVETQYF